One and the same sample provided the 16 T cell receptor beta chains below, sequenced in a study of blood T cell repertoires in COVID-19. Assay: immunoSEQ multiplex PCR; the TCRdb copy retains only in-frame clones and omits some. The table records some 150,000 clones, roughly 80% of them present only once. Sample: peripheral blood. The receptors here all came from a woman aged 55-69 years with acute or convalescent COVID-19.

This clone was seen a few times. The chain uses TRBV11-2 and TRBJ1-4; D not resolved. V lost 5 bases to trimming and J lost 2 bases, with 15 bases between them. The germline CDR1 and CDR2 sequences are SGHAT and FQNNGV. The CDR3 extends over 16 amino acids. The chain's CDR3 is CASSPTDTRTNEKLFF. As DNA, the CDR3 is TGTGCCAGCAGCCCCACAGATACACGGACTAATGAAAAACTGTTTTTT.

Here the CDR3 DNA reads TGTGCCAGCGTAGTTACGAGAATGAACACTGAAGCTTTCTTT. It specifies CASVVTRMNTEAFF. The J gene is TRBJ1-1, the V gene TRBV7-9; D is undetermined. CDR1 SEHNR and CDR2 FQNEAQ come from the germline V gene (reference sequence). V was cut by 8 bases and J by 0 bases, with 13 bases left in between. CDR3 length equals 14 residues.

The CDR3 DNA reads TGCGCCAGCAGCCAAGAAAACTGGTTAGGACAGGGGGCTGGAGAGCAGTACTTC. It encodes CASSQENWLGQGAGEQYF. This chain connects TRBV4-1 to TRBJ2-7; 11 nucleotides agree with TRBD1. Germline V lookup: CDR1 MGHRA, CDR2 YSYEKL. J gave up 7 bases and V 0 bases, and 14 bases lay outside the gene matches. The length of the CDR3 is 18 residues.

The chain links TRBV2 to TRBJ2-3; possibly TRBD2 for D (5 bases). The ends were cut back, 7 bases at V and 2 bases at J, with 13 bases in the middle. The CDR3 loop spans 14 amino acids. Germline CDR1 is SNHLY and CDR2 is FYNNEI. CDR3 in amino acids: CASKVGEPTDTQYF. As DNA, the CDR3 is TGTGCCAGCAAGGTCGGGGAGCCCACAGATACGCAGTATTTT.

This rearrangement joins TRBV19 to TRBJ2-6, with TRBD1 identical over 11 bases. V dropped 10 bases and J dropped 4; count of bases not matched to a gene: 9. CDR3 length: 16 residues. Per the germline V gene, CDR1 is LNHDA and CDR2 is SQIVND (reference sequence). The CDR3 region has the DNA TGTGCCACCCGGACAGGGGGCGCTTACGGGGCCAACGTCCTGACTTTC. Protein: CATRTGGAYGANVLTF.

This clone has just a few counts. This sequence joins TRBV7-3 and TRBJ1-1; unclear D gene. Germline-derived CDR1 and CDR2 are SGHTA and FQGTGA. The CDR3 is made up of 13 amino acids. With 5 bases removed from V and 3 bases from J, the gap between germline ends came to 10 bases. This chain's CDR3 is CASSAREDTEAFF. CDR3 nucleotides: TGTGCCAGCAGCGCCCGAGAGGACACTGAAGCTTTCTTT.

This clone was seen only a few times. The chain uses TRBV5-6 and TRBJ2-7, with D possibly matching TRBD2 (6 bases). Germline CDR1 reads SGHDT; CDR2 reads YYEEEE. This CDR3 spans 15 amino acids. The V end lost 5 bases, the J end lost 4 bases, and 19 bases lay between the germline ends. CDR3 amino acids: CASSIISGRRYEQYF. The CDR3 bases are TGTGCCAGCAGTATTATTAGCGGACGAAGGTACGAGCAGTACTTC.

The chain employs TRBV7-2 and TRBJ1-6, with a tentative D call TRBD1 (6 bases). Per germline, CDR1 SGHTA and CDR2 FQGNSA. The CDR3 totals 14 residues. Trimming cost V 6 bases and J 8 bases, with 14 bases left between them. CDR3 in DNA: TGTGCCAGCAGACTCTCAGGGGTAGATTCACCCCTCCACTTT. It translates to CASRLSGVDSPLHF. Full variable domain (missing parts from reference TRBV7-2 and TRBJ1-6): GAGVSQSPSNKVTEKGKDVELRCDPISGHTALYWYRQSLGQGLEFLIYFQGNSAPDKSGLPSDRFSAERTGGSVSTLTIQRTQQEDSAVYLCASRLSGVDSPLHFGNGTRLTVT.

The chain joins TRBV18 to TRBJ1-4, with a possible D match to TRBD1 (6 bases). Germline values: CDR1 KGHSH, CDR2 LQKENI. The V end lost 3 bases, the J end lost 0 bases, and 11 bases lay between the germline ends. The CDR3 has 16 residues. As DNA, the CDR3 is TGTGCCAGCTCACCCCAGGGGCGTACAACTAATGAAAAACTGTTTTTT. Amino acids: CASSPQGRTTNEKLFF.

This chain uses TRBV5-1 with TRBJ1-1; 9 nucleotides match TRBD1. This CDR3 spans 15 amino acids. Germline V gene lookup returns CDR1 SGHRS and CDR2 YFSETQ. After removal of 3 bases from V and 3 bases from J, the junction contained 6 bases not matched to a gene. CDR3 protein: CASSWAGQGDTEAFF. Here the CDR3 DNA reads TGCGCCAGCAGCTGGGCGGGACAGGGAGACACTGAAGCTTTCTTT. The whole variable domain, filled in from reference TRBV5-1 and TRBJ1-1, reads KAGVTQTPRYLIKTRGQQVTLSCSPISGHRSVSWYQQTPGQGLQFLFEYFSETQRNKGNFPGRFSGRQFSNSRSEMNVSTLELGDSALYLCASSWAGQGDTEAFFGQGTRLTVV.

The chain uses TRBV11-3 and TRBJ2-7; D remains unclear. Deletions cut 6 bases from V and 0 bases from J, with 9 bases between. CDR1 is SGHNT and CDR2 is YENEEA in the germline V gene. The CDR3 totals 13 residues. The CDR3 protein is CASRESGSYEQYF. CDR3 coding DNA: TGTGCCAGCAGAGAGTCGGGCTCCTACGAGCAGTACTTC. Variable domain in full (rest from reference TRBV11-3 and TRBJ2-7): EAGVVQSPRYKIIEKKQPVAFWCNPISGHNTLYWYLQNLGQGPELLIRYENEEAVDDSQLPKDRFSAERLKGVDSTLKIQPAELGDSAVYLCASRESGSYEQYFGPGTRLTVT.

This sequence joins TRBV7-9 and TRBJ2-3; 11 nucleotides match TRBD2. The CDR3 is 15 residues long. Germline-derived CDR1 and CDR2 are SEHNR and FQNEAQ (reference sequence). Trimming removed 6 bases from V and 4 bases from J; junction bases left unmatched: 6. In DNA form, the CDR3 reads TGTGCCAGCAGTTTTGGACTAGCGGGTTCAGATACGCAGTATTTT. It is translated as CASSFGLAGSDTQYF.

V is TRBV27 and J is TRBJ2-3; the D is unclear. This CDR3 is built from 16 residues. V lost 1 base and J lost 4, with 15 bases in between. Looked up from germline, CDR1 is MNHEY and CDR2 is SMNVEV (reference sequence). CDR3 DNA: TGTGCCAGCAGTTTATTTTCGAGAACCGAGTCAGATACGCAGTATTTT. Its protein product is CASSLFSRTESDTQYF.

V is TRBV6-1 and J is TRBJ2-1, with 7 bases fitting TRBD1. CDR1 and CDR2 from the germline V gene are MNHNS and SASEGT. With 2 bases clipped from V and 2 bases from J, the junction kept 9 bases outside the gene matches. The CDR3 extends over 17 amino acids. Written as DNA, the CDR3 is TGTGCCAGCAGTGAAACTTCACAGGGGATGGCCTACAATGAGCAGTTCTTC. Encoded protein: CASSETSQGMAYNEQFF.

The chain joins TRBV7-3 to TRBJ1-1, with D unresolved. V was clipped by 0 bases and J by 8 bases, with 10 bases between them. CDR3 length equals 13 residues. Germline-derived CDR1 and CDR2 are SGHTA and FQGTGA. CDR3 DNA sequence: TGTGCCAGCAGCTTAACGCCGGGTCTAGAAGCTTTCTTT. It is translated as CASSLTPGLEAFF.

The CDR3 loop reads CASSAIENIQYF. In DNA form, the CDR3 reads TGTGCCAGCAGTGCAATAGAAAACATTCAGTACTTC. The V and J genes are TRBV28 and TRBJ2-4, with unresolved D. Germline V CDR1 and CDR2: MDHEN, SYDVKM. The CDR3 length is 12 residues. Trimming pared 5 bases from V and 5 bases from J, leaving 7 bases between.